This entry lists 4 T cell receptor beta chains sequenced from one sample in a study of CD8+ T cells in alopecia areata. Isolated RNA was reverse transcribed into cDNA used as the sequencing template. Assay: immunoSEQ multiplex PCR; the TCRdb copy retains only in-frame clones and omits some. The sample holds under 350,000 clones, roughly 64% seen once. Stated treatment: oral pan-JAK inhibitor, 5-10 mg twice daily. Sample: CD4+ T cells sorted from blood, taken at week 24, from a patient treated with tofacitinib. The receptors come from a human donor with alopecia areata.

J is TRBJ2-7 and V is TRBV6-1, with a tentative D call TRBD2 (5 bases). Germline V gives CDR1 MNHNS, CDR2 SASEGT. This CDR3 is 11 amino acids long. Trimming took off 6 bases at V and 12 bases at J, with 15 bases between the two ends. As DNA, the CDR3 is TGTGCCAGCAGGACGAGGGTGTTGACGTACTTC. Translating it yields CASRTRVLTYF.

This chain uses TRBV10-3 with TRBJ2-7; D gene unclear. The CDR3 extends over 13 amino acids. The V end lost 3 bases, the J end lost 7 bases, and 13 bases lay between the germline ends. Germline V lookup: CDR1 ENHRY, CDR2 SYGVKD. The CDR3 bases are TGTGCCATCAGTGAAGGCCAACCCCCTGAGCAGTACTTC. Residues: CAISEGQPPEQYF.

CDR3 sequence reads: CASSLRATNEKLFF. The CDR3 DNA is TGTGCCAGCAGCTTACGAGCAACTAATGAAAAACTGTTTTTT. The rearrangement joins TRBV5-4 to TRBJ1-4, with D uncertain. V was cut by 2 bases and J by 0 bases, with 5 bases left in between. Per germline, CDR1 SGHNT and CDR2 YYREEE (reference sequence). The length of the CDR3 is 14 residues.

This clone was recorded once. Here the CDR3 DNA reads TGTGCCTGGAGTGTGAGTAGCGGCCCCTACGAGCAGTACTTC. As protein: CAWSVSSGPYEQYF. The chain couples TRBV30 to TRBJ2-7; TRBD2 is a possible D gene (6 bases). In germline, CDR1 is GTSNPN, CDR2 SVGIG (reference sequence). The CDR3 is made up of 14 amino acids. V dropped 0 bases and J dropped 2 bases, with 11 bases sitting between them.